One sample yielded the 32 T cell receptor beta chains listed below, sequenced in a study of B cell selection in AIRE deficiency. The method was immunoSEQ multiplex PCR; TCRdb's version includes in-frame clones alone and lacks a portion of them. The sample lists 20,000 to 30,000 clones, around 96% occurring once. CD4+CD127+ cells were sorted as the conventional CD4 T cells. The sample consisted of CD4+CD127+ conventional T cells sorted from PBMCs. These receptors came from a human donor in good health.

The chain combines TRBV13 with TRBJ1-4, with 11 bases lining up with TRBD1. Germline CDR1 is PRHDT and CDR2 is FYEKMQ (reference sequence). The CDR3 extends over 15 amino acids. J lost 8 bases, V lost 4 bases, and 6 bases had no gene match. This CDR3 is CASSSRTGGGEKLFF. The CDR3 DNA is TGTGCCAGCAGCTCCCGGACAGGGGGCGGGGAAAAACTGTTTTTT.

The chain recombines TRBV30 with TRBJ2-5; perhaps TRBD1 as D (6 bases). There are 15 residues in the CDR3. Germline V gives CDR1 GTSNPN, CDR2 SVGIG (reference sequence). Trimming cost V 1 base and J 1 base, with 13 bases left between them. DNA for the CDR3: TGTGCCTGGAGTGGGGCAGGGGAGTTCCAAGAGACCCAGTACTTC. Translation: CAWSGAGEFQETQYF.

The rearrangement uses TRBV5-4 and TRBJ1-3; perhaps TRBD1 as D (6 bases). Germline assignment: CDR1 SGHNT and CDR2 YYREEE (reference sequence). The CDR3 runs to 16 residues. V lost 4 bases and J 4 bases, leaving 18 bases between the germline ends. The CDR3 here is CASSTDTGTLGNTIYF. CDR3 nucleotides: TGTGCCAGCAGCACGGATACCGGGACATTGGGAAACACCATATATTTT.

V and J are TRBV30 and TRBJ2-7; the D is unclear. The CDR3 is 15 amino acids. Germline loops: CDR1 GTSNPN, CDR2 SVGIG (reference sequence). The ends were cut back, 2 bases at V and 0 bases at J, with 14 bases in the middle. CDR3 DNA sequence: TGTGCCTGGAGTAAGGAAGTATTAACCTCCTACGAGCAGTACTTC. This encodes CAWSKEVLTSYEQYF.

V and J are TRBV19 and TRBJ1-2; 10 bases are shared with TRBD1. The V gene's germline CDR1 is LNHDA and CDR2 SQIVND (reference sequence). The CDR3 contains 15 residues. The junction had 10 bases not matched to a gene; V was cut back by 5 bases and J by 7 bases. CDR3 bases: TGTGCCAGTAGTCCGTTAACCGGGACAGGGGTTGGCTACACCTTC. It is translated as CASSPLTGTGVGYTF.

The CDR3 region is CSVEDIGTYEQYF. The CDR3 nucleotides read TGCAGCGTTGAAGATATCGGAACCTACGAGCAGTACTTC. The chain joins TRBV29-1 to TRBJ2-7; no definite D call. The V end lost 0 bases, the J end lost 2 bases, and 8 bases lay between the germline ends. This CDR3 region has 13 residues. The germline V gene encodes CDR1 SQVTM and CDR2 ANQGSEA.

The chain couples TRBV18 to TRBJ2-4, with D perhaps TRBD2 (6 bases). Germline V CDR1 and CDR2: KGHSH, LQKENI. This CDR3 comprises 13 residues. V lost 2 bases and J lost 7, with 9 bases in between. The CDR3 loop reads CASSPTGDNIQYF. As DNA, the CDR3 is TGTGCCAGCTCACCAACGGGGGATAACATTCAGTACTTC.

The chain combines TRBV7-3 with TRBJ2-3; D unresolved. V was shortened by 3 bases and J by 0 bases, with 7 bases between the two germline ends. In germline, CDR1 is SGHTA, CDR2 FQGTGA. CDR3 length: 14 residues. The CDR3 nucleotides read TGTGCCAGCAGCTTCGCCGGTAGCACAGATACGCAGTATTTT. It specifies CASSFAGSTDTQYF.

This clone was observed a single time. The gene calls are TRBV6-5 and TRBJ1-2; TRBD1 matches at 9 bases. The CDR3 loop spans 13 amino acids. V shed 5 bases, J shed 6 bases, and the junction held 4 bases outside the gene matches. CDR1 and CDR2 (germline): MNHEY, SVGAGI. CDR3 in DNA: TGTGCCAGCAGTCAGGACAGGGGCGATGGCTACACCTTC. It is translated as CASSQDRGDGYTF.

This clone appeared once. The gene calls are TRBV7-9 and TRBJ2-7; the D gene is possibly TRBD2 (5 bases). This CDR3 region has 17 residues. Germline assignment: CDR1 SEHNR and CDR2 FQNEAQ (reference sequence). Trimming cost V 5 bases and J 0 bases, with 20 bases left between them. The CDR3 DNA reads as TGTGCCAGCAGCCCCCTATTGGGCGGGCTTGACTCCTACGAGCAGTACTTC. Translation: CASSPLLGGLDSYEQYF.

V gene TRBV6-7 combines with J gene TRBJ2-7; a possible D gene is TRBD1 (6 bases). TRBV6-7 is sorted into the ORF group, with uncertain function. The CDR3 runs to 14 residues. Trimming took 1 base from V and 4 from J, leaving 11 bases between them. CDR3 sequence (DNA): TGTGCCAGCAGTTACTTACAGGGAATTTACGAGCAGTACTTC. Protein product: CASSYLQGIYEQYF.

This chain connects TRBV5-1 to TRBJ2-3; D possibly corresponds to TRBD2 (5 bases). The germline V gene has CDR1 SGHRS and CDR2 YFSETQ. Trimming removed 5 bases from V and 10 bases from J, with 17 bases in between. The CDR3 runs to 13 residues. The CDR3 nucleotides read TGCGCCAGCAGTTCTGCCGGGGTCGGATCGCAGTATTTT. It translates to CASSSAGVGSQYF.

The genes are TRBV2 and TRBJ1-1; D is unclear. The V gene lost 1 base and the J gene lost 11 bases, with 14 bases spanning the gap. CDR1 SNHLY and CDR2 FYNNEI come from the germline V gene. The CDR3 runs to 13 residues. The CDR3 sequence: CASSEGLEGRAFF. CDR3 DNA: TGTGCCAGCAGTGAAGGTCTGGAGGGCCGGGCTTTCTTT. Variable domain in full (rest from reference TRBV2 and TRBJ1-1): EPEVTQTPSHQVTQMGQEVILRCVPISNHLYFYWYRQILGQKVEFLVSFYNNEISEKSEIFDDQFSVERPDGSNFTLKIRSTKLEDSAMYFCASSEGLEGRAFFGQGTRLTVV.

The chain links TRBV5-1 to TRBJ2-1; TRBD2 matches 7 bases. The V gene's germline CDR1 is SGHRS and CDR2 YFSETQ. This CDR3 comprises 15 residues. The junction had 4 bases not matched to a gene; V was cut back by 4 bases and J by 0 bases. CDR3 in DNA: TGCGCCAGCAGCATCGGGGGGAGCTCCTACAATGAGCAGTTCTTC. Its translation is CASSIGGSSYNEQFF.

The chain recombines TRBV19 with TRBJ1-2, with D unclear. V lost 7 bases, J lost 5 bases, and 8 bases lay in between. The CDR3 contains 11 residues. Germline CDR1 is LNHDA and CDR2 is SQIVND (reference sequence). The DNA for the CDR3 is TGTGCCAGTACTGACTTATATGGCTACACCTTC. As protein: CASTDLYGYTF. Filled out from reference TRBV19 and TRBJ1-2, the complete variable domain reads DGGITQSPKYLFRKEGQNVTLSCEQNLNHDAMYWYRQDPGQGLRLIYYSQIVNDFQKGDIAEGYSVSREKKESFPLTVTSAQKNPTAFYLCASTDLYGYTFGSGTRLTVV.

V usage is TRBV18 and J usage is TRBJ2-5, with TRBD2 matching 7 bases. CDR1 is KGHSH, CDR2 LQKENI, per germline. The CDR3 is 14 amino acids. V shed 6 bases, J shed 2 bases, and the junction held 6 bases outside the gene matches. This CDR3 reads CASSPGTTQETQYF. Written as DNA, the CDR3 is TGTGCCAGCTCTCCCGGGACTACACAAGAGACCCAGTACTTC. Combining the CDR3 with reference TRBV18 and TRBJ2-5 gives the whole variable domain NAGVMQNPRHLVRRRGQEARLRCSPMKGHSHVYWYRQLPEEGLKFMVYLQKENIIDESGMPKERFSAEFPKEGPSILRIQQVVRGDSAAYFCASSPGTTQETQYFGPGTRLLVL.

The rearrangement links TRBV5-1 to TRBJ1-1, with D perhaps matching TRBD1 (5 bases). The germline V gene encodes CDR1 SGHRS and CDR2 YFSETQ. Trimming took 0 bases from V and 6 from J, leaving 15 bases between them. This CDR3 contains 15 residues. CDR3 DNA: TGCGCCAGCAGCTTGGCCTTTGGGGCCCGGGCTGAAGCTTTCTTT. Amino acid sequence: CASSLAFGARAEAFF.

This rearrangement joins TRBV11-1 to TRBJ1-1; possibly TRBD1 for D (5 bases). Germline loops: CDR1 SGHAT, CDR2 FQDESV (reference sequence). V shed 0 bases and J shed 0 bases, with 14 bases lying between them. There are 17 residues in the CDR3. CDR3 nucleotides: TGTGCCAGCAGCTTAGCGCGCGGGACGGGCATGAACACTGAAGCTTTCTTT. It specifies CASSLARGTGMNTEAFF.

The genes are TRBV27 and TRBJ2-2; 11 nucleotides align to TRBD1. The germline gives CDR1 MNHEY, CDR2 SMNVEV (reference sequence). This CDR3 contains 17 residues. V shed 5 bases, J shed 3 bases, and the junction held 8 bases outside the gene matches. The CDR3 DNA reads as TGTGCCAGCAGTATCTACGGACAGGGGGCGGACACCGGGGAGCTGTTTTTT. Protein product: CASSIYGQGADTGELFF.

This chain uses TRBV5-4 with TRBJ2-1; 7 nucleotides line up with TRBD2. Germline-derived CDR1 and CDR2 are SGHNT and YYREEE (reference sequence). V lost 4 bases to trimming and J lost 3 bases; unmatched junction nucleotides: 4. This CDR3 is 14 amino acids long. Here the CDR3 DNA reads TGTGCCAGCAGCCTGGGGGGGTTCTACAATGAGCAGTTCTTC. Translating it yields CASSLGGFYNEQFF.

Only one count was recorded for this clone. The chain couples TRBV9 to TRBJ1-4, with D possibly matching TRBD1 (6 bases). This CDR3 is built from 14 residues. CDR1 is SGDLS, CDR2 YYNGEE, per germline. Trimming took 3 bases from V and 7 from J, leaving 13 bases between them. The CDR3 DNA sequence: TGTGCCAGCAGCGAATCAGGGGTAGGTGAAAAACTGTTTTTT. It translates to CASSESGVGEKLFF.

A single count supports this clone. The chain employs TRBV5-6 and TRBJ1-2; no clear D. The CDR3 length is 13 residues. The germline gives CDR1 SGHDT, CDR2 YYEEEE. V was clipped by 1 base and J by 8 bases, with 12 bases between them. The CDR3 is CASSLTRMEGYTF. CDR3 DNA sequence: TGTGCCAGCAGCTTGACGAGGATGGAGGGCTACACCTTC.

V usage is TRBV5-4 and J usage is TRBJ2-6; D is possibly TRBD1 or TRBD2 (5 bases each). Trimming left V 4 bases short and J 0 bases short, with 14 bases between. Germline V gene data show CDR1 as SGHNT and CDR2 as YYREEE (reference sequence). This CDR3 is built from 17 residues. In DNA, the CDR3 is TGTGCCAGCAGCCCCCGGGACGGCAGCTCTGGGGCCAACGTCCTGACTTTC. It specifies CASSPRDGSSGANVLTF.

The chain uses TRBV7-2 and TRBJ2-3; D remains unclear. The CDR3 sequence is 13 residues long. In germline, CDR1 is SGHTA, CDR2 FQGNSA. V was pared by 4 bases and J by 4 bases, with 9 bases between. The CDR3 DNA follows: TGTGCCAGCAGCTCTCAGTTGGCAGATACGCAGTATTTT. Encoded protein: CASSSQLADTQYF.

This clone was counted once. This sequence joins TRBV5-1 and TRBJ1-1; no clear D gene. The CDR3 extends over 13 amino acids. Germline CDR1 reads SGHRS; CDR2 reads YFSETQ. The V end was cut by 0 bases, the J end by 1 base, with 4 bases between. The CDR3 sequence: CASSLVRNTEAFF. The CDR3 coding sequence is TGCGCCAGCAGCTTGGTACGGAACACTGAAGCTTTCTTT.

The J gene is TRBJ1-2, the V gene TRBV15; D is undetermined. V lost 0 bases and J lost 5, with 10 bases in between. In germline, CDR1 is LNHNV, CDR2 YYDKDF (reference sequence). This CDR3 has 14 residues. CDR3 amino acids: CATSRDLRGYGYTF. The CDR3 DNA is TGTGCCACCAGCAGAGATCTCCGAGGTTATGGCTACACCTTC.

V usage is TRBV29-1 and J usage is TRBJ1-4; no clear D gene. V lost 1 base and J lost 7, with 4 bases in between. The germline V gene has CDR1 SQVTM and CDR2 ANQGSEA. The CDR3 is 11 residues long. CDR3 DNA sequence: TGCAGCGTTGAAGGGGTTGAAAAACTGTTTTTT. This gives the protein CSVEGVEKLFF.

The chain is built from TRBV18 and TRBJ2-3, with D possibly TRBD2 on 5 matching bases. Germline CDR1 KGHSH, CDR2 LQKENI. This CDR3 has 16 residues. V dropped 0 bases and J dropped 0 bases, with 10 bases sitting between them. DNA for the CDR3: TGTGCCAGCTCACCACCCCGGGGAGCTAGCACAGATACGCAGTATTTT. Translation gives CASSPPRGASTDTQYF.

The gene calls are TRBV7-9 and TRBJ1-6; D remains unclear. V lost 1 base and J lost 10, with 14 bases in between. Germline CDR1 SEHNR, CDR2 FQNEAQ (reference sequence). This CDR3 is 15 amino acids long. CDR3 DNA: TGTGCCAGCAGCTTAGTTGGTATGGTGGAGTCACCCCTCCACTTT. Amino acid sequence: CASSLVGMVESPLHF.

The rearrangement joins TRBV11-3 to TRBJ2-3; the match to TRBD2 covers 8 bases. Germline V gives CDR1 SGHNT, CDR2 YENEEA. The CDR3 consists of 15 residues. The V gene end was trimmed by 5 bases and the J gene end by 4 bases; junction bases not matched to a gene: 8. The CDR3 region is CASSPGGGRPDTQYF. The DNA for the CDR3 is TGTGCCAGCAGCCCCGGGGGGGGTCGGCCAGATACGCAGTATTTT. Looking up the rest from reference TRBV11-3 and TRBJ2-3 gives the full variable domain: EAGVVQSPRYKIIEKKQPVAFWCNPISGHNTLYWYLQNLGQGPELLIRYENEEAVDDSQLPKDRFSAERLKGVDSTLKIQPAELGDSAVYLCASSPGGGRPDTQYFGPGTRLTVL.

The rearrangement joins TRBV19 to TRBJ2-1; TRBD1 is a possible D gene (5 bases). CDR1 is LNHDA and CDR2 is SQIVND in the germline V gene (reference sequence). The CDR3 loop spans 13 amino acids. V was cut by 2 bases and J by 8 bases, with 10 bases left in between. Here the CDR3 reads CASSIQGTDEQFF. The CDR3 region has the DNA TGTGCCAGTAGTATACAGGGCACCGATGAGCAGTTCTTC.

The chain links TRBV7-9 to TRBJ2-5; TRBD1 matches at 9 bases. The V gene end was trimmed by 5 bases and the J gene end by 4 bases; junction bases not matched to a gene: 20. This CDR3 region has 19 residues. Germline-derived CDR1 and CDR2 are SEHNR and FQNEAQ (reference sequence). This CDR3 is CASSTRGTNTGGMGETQYF. CDR3 sequence (DNA): TGTGCCAGCAGCACTAGGGGGACCAACACAGGGGGCATGGGAGAGACCCAGTACTTC.